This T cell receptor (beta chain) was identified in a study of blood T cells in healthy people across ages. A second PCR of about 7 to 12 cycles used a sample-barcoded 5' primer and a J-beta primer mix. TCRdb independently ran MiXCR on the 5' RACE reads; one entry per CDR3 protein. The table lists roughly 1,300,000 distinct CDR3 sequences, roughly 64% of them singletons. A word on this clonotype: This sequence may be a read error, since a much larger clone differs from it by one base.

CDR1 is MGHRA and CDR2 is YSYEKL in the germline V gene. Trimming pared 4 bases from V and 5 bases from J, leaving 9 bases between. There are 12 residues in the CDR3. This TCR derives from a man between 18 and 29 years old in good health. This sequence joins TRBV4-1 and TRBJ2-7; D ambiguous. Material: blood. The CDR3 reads CASSRDGDEQYF. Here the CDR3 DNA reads TGCGCCAGCAGCCGAGATGGCGACGAGCAGTACTTC.